Listed below are T cell receptor beta chains from one sample, sequenced in a study of cytomegalovirus exposure and HLA in healthy donors. Profiled with immunoSEQ multiplex PCR; TCRdb holds only in-frame clones, not every one. The sample holds 180,000 or so clones; approximately 84% are singletons and the top ten take roughly 3%. The sequenced material came from PBMCs. These TCRs come from a female donor in good health and CMV-seronegative. Each CDR3 is given with its conserved first and last residue. The D gene is left open where the match is weak. For some rows the clone size is stated as once, few or many, or as a class when expanded; others skip it.

-,TRBJ2-1,TRBV7-2,TRBD2,TGTGCCAGCAGCTTGGTGAGCGGGACGACCTACAATGAGCAGTTCTTC,CASSLVSGTTYNEQFF
once,TRBJ2-2,TRBV9,TRBD2,TGTGCCAGCAGCGTAGTACGGGAGGGCCCGAACACCGGGGAGCTGTTTTTT,CASSVVREGPNTGELFF
-,TRBJ2-7,TRBV11-2,TRBD1,TGTGCCAGCAGGGGCACAGGGGGAGCCTACGAGCAGTACTTC,CASRGTGGAYEQYF
-,TRBJ2-7,TRBV25-1,TRBD1,TGTGCCAGCAGTGAATATGGGACAGGGGGCGAGCAGTACTTC,CASSEYGTGGEQYF
-,TRBJ2-7,TRBV9,TRBD1,TGTGCCAGCAGCGTAGGTGGGACAGACTACGAGCAGTACTTC,CASSVGGTDYEQYF
-,TRBJ2-4,TRBV2,TRBD2,TGTGCCAGCAACCTAGCGGGGGGGCGAGCCAAAAACATTCAGTACTTC,CASNLAGGRAKNIQYF
-,TRBJ2-7,TRBV20-1,-,TGCAGTGCTGAGGGAGAGTACGAGCAGTACTTC,CSAEGEYEQYF
-,TRBJ1-4,TRBV6-1,TRBD1,TGTGCCAGCAGGGGGGACAGTTATAATGAAAAACTGTTTTTT,CASRGDSYNEKLFF
-,TRBJ2-2,TRBV19,-,TGTGCAAGTAGGGCAGGGTACGACACCGGGGAGCTGTTTTTT,CASRAGYDTGELFF
-,TRBJ2-7,TRBV6-5,-,TGTGCCAGCAGCTCCGACAGCTACGAGCAGTACTTC,CASSSDSYEQYF
-,TRBJ2-4,TRBV28,-,TGTGCCAGCAGTCCATTAGGCCAGGGCAAAAACATTCAGTACTTC,CASSPLGQGKNIQYF
-,TRBJ2-1,TRBV9,TRBD1,TGTGCCAGCAGCGACTCCGGGACAGGGGACAATGAGCAGTTCTTC,CASSDSGTGDNEQFF
-,TRBJ2-1,TRBV19,-,TGTGCCAGTAGTATAGGGGGGGTTGGCTCCTACAATGAGCAGTTCTTC,CASSIGGVGSYNEQFF
-,TRBJ2-2,TRBV6-1,TRBD1,TGTGCCAGCAGCCGACAGGGGGAGTCCGGGGAGCTGTTTTTT,CASSRQGESGELFF
-,TRBJ1-1,TRBV7-8,TRBD1,TGTGCCAGCAGCTTAGCGCGGACAGGGAACACTGAAGCTTTCTTT,CASSLARTGNTEAFF
-,TRBJ1-5,TRBV9,-,TGTGCCAGCAGCGTAGATGTCAGGCCAGGTCAGCCCCAGCATTTT,CASSVDVRPGQPQHF
-,TRBJ2-3,TRBV7-9,TRBD1,TGTGCCAGCAGCCCCCGGGACAGGGGACTCACAGATACGCAGTATTTT,CASSPRDRGLTDTQYF
once,TRBJ2-7,TRBV6-5,-,TGTGCCAGCAGTCAGGACTTTTCGGGTCTCTACGAGCAGTACTTC,CASSQDFSGLYEQYF
-,TRBJ2-1,TRBV5-1,TRBD2,TGCGCCAGCAGCTCCAGTGGGCCTAGCGGGTTCTACAATGAGCAGTTCTTC,CASSSSGPSGFYNEQFF
-,TRBJ2-1,TRBV7-6,TRBD2,TGTGCCAGCAGCTCACCCGGACTAGCCGGCCCTAGTAGCTCCTACAATGAGCAGTTCTTC,CASSSPGLAGPSSSYNEQFF
-,TRBJ2-1,TRBV30,-,TGTGCCTGGAGTGTACTTATTGAGCAGTTCTTC,CAWSVLIEQFF
-,TRBJ1-2,TRBV6-6,-,TGTGCCAGCAGTGCCTTGACAGGTACAGATGGCTACACCTTC,CASSALTGTDGYTF